This T cell receptor (beta chain) was identified in a study of blood T cell repertoires in COVID-19. In the study overall: The study drew acute and convalescent COVID-19 samples from the United States, Italy and Spain. The cDNA or gDNA used as material had been derived from T cells, B-cell-depleted T cells, or PBMCs.

Assay used: immunoSEQ multiplex PCR; TCRdb lists only in-frame clones, some missing. The data hold tens of thousands of clones, with approximately 93% observed a single time. The V segment lost 6 bases and the J segment 1 base; nucleotides outside the gene matches: 12. This CDR3 is 17 amino acids long. In germline, CDR1 is MNHEY, CDR2 SVGEGT. The genes are TRBV6-2 or TRBV6-3 and TRBJ2-7; TRBD2 matches at 10 bases. This receptor was obtained from a man in his 70s with active COVID-19. Sequencing used peripheral blood. CDR3 coding DNA: TGTGCCAGCAGCCGAGGGATTAGCGGGGGGACATCCTACGAGCAGTACTTC. Its translation is CASSRGISGGTSYEQYF.